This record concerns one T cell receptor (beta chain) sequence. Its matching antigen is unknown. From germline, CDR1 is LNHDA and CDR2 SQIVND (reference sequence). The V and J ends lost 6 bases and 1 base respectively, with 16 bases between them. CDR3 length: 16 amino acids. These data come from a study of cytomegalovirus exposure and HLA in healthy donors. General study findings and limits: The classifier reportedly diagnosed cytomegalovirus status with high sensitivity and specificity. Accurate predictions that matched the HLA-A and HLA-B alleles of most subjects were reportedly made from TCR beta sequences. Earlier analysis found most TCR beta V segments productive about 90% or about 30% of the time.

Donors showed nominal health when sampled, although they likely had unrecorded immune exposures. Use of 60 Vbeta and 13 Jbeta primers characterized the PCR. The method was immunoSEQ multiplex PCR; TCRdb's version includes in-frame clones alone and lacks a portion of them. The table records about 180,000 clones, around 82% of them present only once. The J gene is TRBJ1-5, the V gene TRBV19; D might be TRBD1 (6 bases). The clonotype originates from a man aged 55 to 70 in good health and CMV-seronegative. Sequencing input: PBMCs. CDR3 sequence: CASSRGGGISNQPQHF. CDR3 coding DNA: TGTGCCAGTAGCAGAGGGGGGGGCATAAGCAATCAGCCCCAGCATTTT.